These 15 T cell receptor beta chains were all obtained from the same sample, sequenced in a study of OX40 agonist ivuxolimab in advanced cancers. Data came from immunoSEQ multiplex PCR; TCRdb stores just in-frame clones and leaves some out. The profile shows roughly 110,000 clones, approximately 90% of them singletons. Sequencing used CD4+ or CD8+ T cells sorted from blood, obtained in a trial of the OX40 agonist ivuxolimab. Every receptor here comes from an adult with an advanced solid tumor such as melanoma, head and neck, liver or kidney cancer.

The chain joins TRBV2 to TRBJ2-7, with D tentatively TRBD1 or TRBD2 (5 bases each). The CDR3 contains 14 residues. V was pared by 3 bases and J by 2 bases, with 11 bases between. Germline values: CDR1 SNHLY, CDR2 FYNNEI. This CDR3 is CASSERGLAYEQYF. The CDR3 DNA follows: TGTGCCAGCAGTGAGAGGGGTCTGGCCTACGAGCAGTACTTC.

This clone was seen a single time. The CDR3 here is CASSKRKGSYEQYF. CDR3 in DNA: TGTGCCAGCAGCAAAAGAAAGGGAAGTTACGAGCAGTACTTC. The rearrangement joins TRBV21-1 to TRBJ2-7. TRBV21-1 is annotated as a pseudogene. This CDR3 is 14 amino acids long.

This sequence joins TRBV6-5 and TRBJ2-1; 12 positions agree with TRBD1. The CDR3 loop spans 15 amino acids. The germline gives CDR1 MNHEY, CDR2 SVGAGI. Trimming at V came to 5 bases and at J to 8 bases, leaving 7 bases not matched to a gene. DNA for the CDR3: TGTGCCAGCAGTACCCGGGACAGGGGGCTGGATGAGCAGTTCTTC. It yields the protein CASSTRDRGLDEQFF.

The chain couples TRBV4-3 to TRBJ2-7; perhaps TRBD2 as D (5 bases). Trimming removed 0 bases from V and 7 bases from J, with 10 bases in between. The germline gives CDR1 LGHNA, CDR2 YSLEER. The CDR3 covers 13 residues. CDR3 in amino acids: CASSQDQRREQYF. CDR3 in DNA: TGCGCCAGCAGCCAAGATCAGCGGAGAGAGCAGTACTTC.

The chain couples TRBV4-3 to TRBJ1-4; 8 positions agree with TRBD1. V trimming: 5 bases; J trimming: 7 bases; junction bases outside the gene matches: 6. The V gene's germline CDR1 is LGHNA and CDR2 YSLEER. This CDR3 spans 14 amino acids. The DNA of the CDR3 is TGCGCCAGCAGCAGCGGACAGGGAGGTGAAAAACTGTTTTTT. It codes for CASSSGQGGEKLFF.

The chain uses TRBV2 and TRBJ1-2, with unresolved D. This CDR3 has 14 residues. V was trimmed by 4 bases and J by 0 bases, leaving 9 bases between them. CDR1 SNHLY and CDR2 FYNNEI come from the germline V gene. In DNA, the CDR3 is TGTGCCAGCAGTGGGGCACTAGCTAACTATGGCTACACCTTC. It specifies CASSGALANYGYTF.

This chain joins TRBV20-1 and TRBJ1-1; D gene unclear. This CDR3 has 11 amino acids. Germline CDR1 and CDR2: DFQATT and SNEGSKA (reference sequence). Trimming took off 6 bases at V and 4 bases at J, with 9 bases between the two ends. The CDR3 spells CSAPGVTEAFF. The CDR3 coding sequence is TGCAGTGCCCCCGGGGTCACTGAAGCTTTCTTT.

This rearrangement joins TRBV7-9 to TRBJ1-4; D is ambiguous. Between the trimmed V and J ends, which lost 5 bases and 7 bases, there was a span of 8 bases. Germline values: CDR1 SEHNR, CDR2 FQNEAQ (reference sequence). This CDR3 has 12 amino acids. Written as DNA, the CDR3 is TGTGCCAGCAGCCAAACGGTTGAAAAACTGTTTTTT. Translation: CASSQTVEKLFF.

J is TRBJ1-3 and V is TRBV5-1; no definite D call. V was clipped by 5 bases and J by 0 bases, with 6 bases between them. Germline V lookup: CDR1 SGHRS, CDR2 YFSETQ. The CDR3 totals 13 residues. DNA of the CDR3: TGCGCCAGCAGTGACACCTCTGGAAACACCATATATTTT. Amino acid sequence: CASSDTSGNTIYF.

This chain connects TRBV6-5 to TRBJ2-2; D may be TRBD1 or TRBD2 (5 bases each). This CDR3 comprises 13 residues. Trimming took 11 bases from V and 6 from J, leaving 16 bases between them. Germline CDR1 and CDR2: MNHEY and SVGAGI. CDR3 nucleotide sequence: TGTGCCGGACACTCGCGAGGGGCCGGGGAGCTGTTTTTT. Amino acids: CAGHSRGAGELFF.

The chain carries TRBV6-5 and TRBJ1-6; D is perhaps TRBD1 (5 bases). V was trimmed by 0 bases and J by 8 bases, leaving 8 bases between them. The CDR3 extends over 14 amino acids. Germline CDR1 and CDR2: MNHEY and SVGAGI. The DNA for the CDR3 is TGTGCCAGCAGTTACTCGAGGGGTTATTCACCCCTCCACTTT. It is translated as CASSYSRGYSPLHF.

The rearrangement joins TRBV6-5 to TRBJ1-2; TRBD1 agrees at 7 bases. The germline V gene has CDR1 MNHEY and CDR2 SVGAGI. This CDR3 spans 16 amino acids. V lost 3 bases and J lost 4; bases outside the gene matches: 11. The CDR3 protein is CASSYLRTGGGYGYTF. The CDR3 region has the DNA TGTGCCAGCAGTTATCTTAGGACAGGAGGTGGCTATGGCTACACCTTC.

This clone was seen more than once but under ten times. The V gene is TRBV7-9, the J gene TRBJ2-7; D unclear. Germline V gene lookup returns CDR1 SEHNR and CDR2 FQNEAQ (reference sequence). The CDR3 sequence is 14 residues long. Trimming took off 0 bases at V and 5 bases at J, with 11 bases between the two ends. This CDR3 reads CASSLAGIGHEQYF. CDR3 DNA sequence: TGTGCCAGCAGCTTAGCCGGCATCGGGCACGAGCAGTACTTC.

V and J are TRBV7-8 and TRBJ2-7; D possibly corresponds to TRBD2 (6 bases). The CDR3 loop spans 13 amino acids. V was pared by 3 bases and J by 3 bases, with 9 bases between. The germline gives CDR1 SGHVS, CDR2 FQNEAQ. The CDR3 loop is CASSFGGNYEQYF. CDR3 DNA: TGTGCCAGCAGCTTTGGGGGGAACTACGAGCAGTACTTC.

V usage is TRBV7-2 and J usage is TRBJ2-1; 10 nucleotides line up with TRBD2. Germline V gives CDR1 SGHTA, CDR2 FQGNSA. V shed 5 bases, J shed 2 bases, and the junction held 9 bases outside the gene matches. The CDR3 is 17 amino acids. CDR3 in DNA: TGTGCCAGCAGCCCGACGGCTAGCGGGGGAACCTACAATGAGCAGTTCTTC. This gives the protein CASSPTASGGTYNEQFF.